What follows are 14 T cell receptor beta chains derived from one specimen sequenced in a study of T cell changes during pregnancy in multiple sclerosis. Only in-frame clones appear in the TCRdb table, and some are missing; sequencing was by immunoSEQ multiplex PCR. Here the sample spans approximately 41,000 clones, roughly 90% being singletons. The sample taken for sequencing was PBMCs (not recorded whether the cells were cultured). These receptors were taken from a female donor with multiple sclerosis, enrolled in a pregnancy study.

This clone was counted once. The chain joins TRBV7-6 to TRBJ2-3; maybe TRBD1 (5 bases). The CDR3 runs to 15 residues. The V and J ends lost 1 base and 2 bases respectively, with 10 bases between them. Germline lookup yields CDR1 SGHVS and CDR2 FNYEAQ. This CDR3 is CASSLVQAATDTQYF. CDR3 DNA sequence: TGTGCCAGCAGCTTAGTACAGGCCGCCACAGATACGCAGTATTTT. Supplemented by reference TRBV7-6 and TRBJ2-3, the full variable domain reads GAGVSQSPRYKVTKRGQDVALRCDPISGHVSLYWYRQALGQGPEFLTYFNYEAQQDKSGLPNDRFSAERPEGSISTLTIQRTEQRDSAMYRCASSLVQAATDTQYFGPGTRLTVL.

This sequence joins TRBV19 and TRBJ1-5, with a possible D match to TRBD1 (5 bases). This CDR3 region has 15 residues. Trimming left V 4 bases short and J 4 bases short, with 14 bases between. CDR1 LNHDA and CDR2 SQIVND come from the germline V gene (reference sequence). In DNA, the CDR3 is TGTGCCAGTAGTAAAATGGGGGGATTTAATCAGCCCCAGCATTTT. Its translation: CASSKMGGFNQPQHF.

V and J are TRBV2 and TRBJ1-1; D call uncertain. This CDR3 is 14 amino acids long. Trimming stripped 5 bases from V and 3 bases from J, with 13 bases between. CDR1 is SNHLY and CDR2 is FYNNEI in the germline V gene. The CDR3 DNA follows: TGTGCCAGCAGTCAGTTGTTCGAGTACACTGAAGCTTTCTTT. This gives the protein CASSQLFEYTEAFF. The entire variable domain, with the rest obtained from reference TRBV2 and TRBJ1-1, is as follows: EPEVTQTPSHQVTQMGQEVILRCVPISNHLYFYWYRQILGQKVEFLVSFYNNEISEKSEIFDDQFSVERPDGSNFTLKIRSTKLEDSAMYFCASSQLFEYTEAFFGQGTRLTVV.

The CDR3 nucleotides are TGTGCTAGTGGTTTGGTACTCGTCAGGTACAATGAGCAGTTCTTC. Translated, it gives CASGLVLVRYNEQFF. The rearrangement uses TRBV12-5 and TRBJ2-1; D call uncertain. This CDR3 is 15 amino acids long. CDR1 LGHNT and CDR2 FRNRAP come from the germline V gene. V was pared by 0 bases and J by 4 bases, with 10 bases between.

This clone has only one observation. V usage is TRBV28 and J usage is TRBJ2-7, with D possibly matching TRBD1 (5 bases). The V gene lost 6 bases and the J gene lost 5 bases, with 14 bases spanning the gap. The CDR3 has 13 residues. CDR1 is MDHEN and CDR2 is SYDVKM in the germline V gene. The DNA for the CDR3 is TGTGCCAGCAGAACCTCAGGGCGCCACGAGCAGTACTTC. It specifies CASRTSGRHEQYF.

The chain carries TRBV12-5 and TRBJ1-1, with D maybe TRBD1 (5 bases). The CDR3 covers 14 residues. The germline V gene has CDR1 LGHNT and CDR2 FRNRAP. Trimming pared 5 bases from V and 3 bases from J, leaving 13 bases between. The CDR3, as DNA: TGTGCTAGTGGTCCAGCGGGGCTGGACACTGAAGCTTTCTTT. Its protein product is CASGPAGLDTEAFF. The full variable domain, completed using reference TRBV12-5 and TRBJ1-1, is DARVTQTPRHKVTEMGQEVTMRCQPILGHNTVFWYRQTMMQGLELLAYFRNRAPLDDSGMPKDRFSAEMPDATLATLKIQPSEPRDSAVYFCASGPAGLDTEAFFGQGTRLTVV.

This chain uses TRBV4-1 with TRBJ2-7, with TRBD1 as a possible D gene (6 bases). Trimming removed 4 bases from V and 2 bases from J, with 9 bases in between. The CDR3 has 13 residues. CDR1 and CDR2 from the germline V gene are MGHRA and YSYEKL. The CDR3, as DNA: TGCGCCAGCAGCCGGACAGAGACCTACGAGCAGTACTTC. Amino acid sequence: CASSRTETYEQYF.

The chain employs TRBV10-3 and TRBJ1-5, with D unresolved. CDR1 and CDR2 (germline): ENHRY, SYGVKD. Trimming removed 10 bases at V and 1 base at J, with 14 bases between. This CDR3 has 14 residues. In nucleotides, the CDR3 is TGTGCCACCGCAGCGCTGAAAAGCAATCAGCCCCAGCATTTT. Residues: CATAALKSNQPQHF.

This clone was seen only once. This rearrangement joins TRBV19 to TRBJ2-5, with TRBD2 matching over 14 bases. The CDR3 length is 14 residues. After removal of 8 bases from V and 5 bases from J, the junction contained 4 bases not matched to a gene. Germline lookup yields CDR1 LNHDA and CDR2 SQIVND (reference sequence). CDR3: CASGTSGSTETQYF. DNA of the CDR3: TGTGCCAGTGGGACTAGCGGGAGTACGGAGACCCAGTACTTC.

The chain couples TRBV21-1 to TRBJ2-1; the D call of TRBD2 is as the table states it, not checked on the DNA. TRBV21-1 is a pseudogene locus. There are 16 residues in the CDR3. The DNA of the CDR3 is TGTGCCACCCTCAGTAGGACTAGCGGGGAGAGGGGTGAGCAGTTCTTC. It yields the protein CATLSRTSGERGEQFF.

The chain employs TRBV29-1 and TRBJ1-1; D might be TRBD1 (5 bases). Germline V gene data show CDR1 as SQVTM and CDR2 as ANQGSEA. Trimming took 4 bases from V and 1 from J, leaving 16 bases between them. This CDR3 contains 15 residues. The CDR3 loop reads CSVVSGARRNTEAFF. CDR3 in DNA: TGCAGCGTTGTTAGCGGGGCCCGGCGGAACACTGAAGCTTTCTTT.

The rearrangement uses TRBV6-5 and TRBJ2-2, with D unclear. This CDR3 contains 13 residues. V was pared by 4 bases and J by 1 base, with 4 bases between. The germline CDR1 and CDR2 sequences are MNHEY and SVGAGI. For the CDR3, the DNA is TGTGCCAGCAGTTTTGGGAACACCGGGGAGCTGTTTTTT. This translates into CASSFGNTGELFF.

The chain has TRBV7-2 and TRBJ2-7; TRBD2 aligns across 9 bases. Germline loops: CDR1 SGHTA, CDR2 FQGNSA. The J segment lost 7 bases and the V segment lost 5 bases, leaving 12 bases of the junction unmatched. The CDR3 extends over 15 amino acids. The CDR3 loop is CASSQLTSGLQEQYF. The CDR3 DNA follows: TGTGCCAGCAGCCAATTGACTAGCGGCCTTCAGGAGCAGTACTTC.

The V and J genes are TRBV19 and TRBJ1-5, with D uncertain. This CDR3 has 12 amino acids. Germline V lookup: CDR1 LNHDA, CDR2 SQIVND (reference sequence). Deletions cut 7 bases from V and 2 bases from J, with 6 bases between. The DNA of the CDR3 is TGTGCCAGTAACCACGGCAATCAGCCCCAGCATTTT. Translated, it gives CASNHGNQPQHF.